The clone carrying this TCR beta chain was observed a few times. Methods used by the authors: Counts of nucleated cells, estimated from reference gene primer amplification, were obtained. Profiling relied on immunoSEQ multiplex PCR, and the TCRdb table lists in-frame clones only, not all of them. From that table come the V and J calls and clone size; the DNA was used to work out D and trimming. The profile shows about 140,000 clones, more than 75% of them singletons. The data are from a study of blood T cell repertoires in COVID-19. For the study at large: Samples taken during acute and convalescent COVID-19 were collected in the United States, Italy and Spain. PBMCs, B-cell-depleted T cells, or T cells provided the cDNA or gDNA that made up the material.

The CDR3 runs to 13 residues. J gave up 2 bases and V 11 bases, and 7 bases lay outside the gene matches. CDR1 is LNHNV, CDR2 YYDKDF, per germline (reference sequence). The sequencing sample was made of peripheral blood. The clonotype was recovered from a man older than 75 with acute or convalescent COVID-19. The chain combines TRBV15 with TRBJ2-3, with TRBD2 identical over 7 bases. This chain's CDR3 is CASRGDTTDTQYF. The CDR3, as DNA: TGTGCCTCACGGGGGGATACCACAGATACGCAGTATTTT.